This T cell receptor (beta chain) was sequenced during a study of blood T cell repertoires in COVID-19. Whole-study context: Samples taken during acute and convalescent COVID-19 were collected in the United States, Italy and Spain. T cells, B-cell-depleted T cells, or PBMCs provided the cDNA or gDNA that served as material.

The CDR3 totals 14 residues. V dropped 4 bases and J dropped 4; count of bases not matched to a gene: 5. Germline V gives CDR1 SGHRS, CDR2 YFSETQ. Enrolment of Seattle patients took place during active infection, and they were followed longitudinally. As handled by the study authors: Reference gene primer amplification gave estimated nucleated cell counts. Profiling relied on immunoSEQ multiplex PCR, and the TCRdb table lists in-frame clones only, not all of them. Clone size and V and J calls were adopted from that table, with D and trimming inferred from the DNA. The sample shows 150,000 to 180,000 clones, around 83% of them seen only once.

V gene TRBV5-1 combines with J gene TRBJ2-1, with TRBD1 matching over 7 bases. The sequenced sample was peripheral blood. The sequence came from an older woman with COVID-19, enrolled during active disease. CDR3 in DNA: TGCGCCAGCAGCCGGCCGGGACAGTACAATGAGCAGTTCTTC. Protein product: CASSRPGQYNEQFF. Drawing the rest from reference TRBV5-1 and TRBJ2-1, the complete variable domain is KAGVTQTPRYLIKTRGQQVTLSCSPISGHRSVSWYQQTPGQGLQFLFEYFSETQRNKGNFPGRFSGRQFSNSRSEMNVSTLELGDSALYLCASSRPGQYNEQFFGPGTRLTVL.